One and the same sample provided the 4 T cell receptor beta chains below, sequenced in a study of breast tumors, draining lymph nodes, adjacent tissues. Samples came from axillary lymph nodes draining the breast cancer. TCRdb re-called the multiplex PCR reads with MiXCR, one entry per CDR3 protein. This table holds about 180,000 distinct CDR3 sequences, more than 25% found once. The sample was axillary lymph node tissue. The receptor set was obtained from a female donor with breast cancer. Some clones in this sample may be carry-over from other donors' samples.

This clonotype was detected many times. The V gene is TRBV27, the J gene TRBJ2-2, with D perhaps assigned TRBD1 or TRBD2 (5 bases each). This CDR3 region has 17 residues. Trimming removed 4 bases at V and 2 bases at J, with 17 bases between. Per the germline V gene, CDR1 is MNHEY and CDR2 is SMNVEV (reference sequence). CDR3 loop: CASSSPGPMGNTGELFF. The CDR3 nucleotides read TGTGCCAGCAGTTCACCGGGGCCCATGGGAAACACCGGGGAGCTGTTTTTT.

This clonotype was recorded at least ten times. V and J are TRBV7-8 and TRBJ1-3, with a tentative D call TRBD1 (5 bases). V was shortened by 1 base and J by 0 bases, with 13 bases between the two germline ends. The CDR3 is 17 residues long. Germline CDR1 reads SGHVS; CDR2 reads FQNEAQ. The DNA for the CDR3 is TGTGCCAGCAGCTTAGTAAGACAGACCAACTCTGGAAACACCATATATTTT. Translating gives CASSLVRQTNSGNTIYF.

In this sample, this clonotype turned up many times. The rearrangement links TRBV11-2 to TRBJ2-3; D is uncertain. The CDR3 contains 16 residues. Germline lookup yields CDR1 SGHAT and CDR2 FQNNGV. Between the trimmed V and J ends, which lost 1 base and 0 bases, there was a span of 11 bases. Written as DNA, the CDR3 is TGTGCCAGCAGCTTAGGTCGCCAGGCAAGCACAGATACGCAGTATTTT. Translation gives CASSLGRQASTDTQYF.

A remark on this clonotype: No conserved phenylalanine or tryptophan is present at the end of the CDR3, so a read error is the likely explanation. No DNA is shown, since the ends of the CDR3 on it are uncertain; the CDR3 is the one TCRdb lists. The genes are TRBV4-1 and TRBJ1-4; no DNA check was done on the table's D call, TRBD1. CDR1 is MGHRA and CDR2 is YSYEKL in the germline V gene. The CDR3 spans 8 amino acids, including both terminal residues. The CDR3 loop is CASSQDTG.